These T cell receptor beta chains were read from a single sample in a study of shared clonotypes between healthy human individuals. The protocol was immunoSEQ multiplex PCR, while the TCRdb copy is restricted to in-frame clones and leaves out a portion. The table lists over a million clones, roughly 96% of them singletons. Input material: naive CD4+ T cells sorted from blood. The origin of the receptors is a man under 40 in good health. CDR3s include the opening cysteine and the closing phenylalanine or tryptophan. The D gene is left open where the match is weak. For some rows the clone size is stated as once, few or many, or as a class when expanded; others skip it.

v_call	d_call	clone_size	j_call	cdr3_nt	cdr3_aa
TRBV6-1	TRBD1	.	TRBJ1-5	TGTGCCAGCAGGCTGGGACAGGCTATCAATCAGCCCCAGCATTTT	CASRLGQAINQPQHF
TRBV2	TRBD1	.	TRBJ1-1	TGTGCCAGCAATTCCGGGACAGGGGGCATTGCTTTCTTT	CASNSGTGGIAFF
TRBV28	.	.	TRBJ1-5	TGTGCCAGCAGTGGATCCAGGACTCATCAGCCCCAGCATTTT	CASSGSRTHQPQHF
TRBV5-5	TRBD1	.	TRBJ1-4	TGTGCCAGCAGCCCCGGGACAGGGTTATTTTTT	CASSPGTGLFF
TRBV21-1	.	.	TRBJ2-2	TGTGCCAGCAGCAAAGGCGCCGGGGTAATGGATCCCGGGGAGCTGTTTTTT	CASSKGAGVMDPGELFF
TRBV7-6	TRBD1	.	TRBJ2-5	TGTGCCAGCAGCCCACGGACAGGGACCCAGTACTTC	CASSPRTGTQYF
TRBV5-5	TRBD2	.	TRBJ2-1	TGTGCCAGCAGCTTAAGCGGGAGTCAAAGCAATGAGCAGTTCTTC	CASSLSGSQSNEQFF
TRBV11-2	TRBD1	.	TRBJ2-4	TGTGCCAGCTCCCAGATCGTGACAGGGTTTGCCATTCAGTACTTC	CASSQIVTGFAIQYF
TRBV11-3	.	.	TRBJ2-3	TGTGCCAGCAGCGTCGGGAGCTCAGATACGCAGTATTTT	CASSVGSSDTQYF
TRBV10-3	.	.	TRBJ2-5	TGTGCCATCAGTGACGGAACACCCCTTTCAGAGACCCAGTACTTC	CAISDGTPLSETQYF
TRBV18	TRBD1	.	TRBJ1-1	TGTGCCAGCAAGGGACAGGGGGCCGCCACTGAAGCTTTCTTT	CASKGQGAATEAFF
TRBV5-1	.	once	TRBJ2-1	TGCGCCAGCAGCTCAGCCGGGACCCAACAAAGGGAGCAGTTCTTC	CASSSAGTQQREQFF
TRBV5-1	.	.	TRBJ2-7	TGCGCCAGCAGCTTGTCACAGGGTACCTACGAGCAGTACTTC	CASSLSQGTYEQYF
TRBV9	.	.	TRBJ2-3	TGTGCCAGCAGCCTAGGACAGAGCACAGATACGCAGTATTTT	CASSLGQSTDTQYF
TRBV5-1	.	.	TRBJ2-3	TGCGCCAGCAGCCTGGAGGGTGGGTTGGGCACAGATACGCAGTATTTT	CASSLEGGLGTDTQYF
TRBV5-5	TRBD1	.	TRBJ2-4	TGTGCCAGCAGCGAGGACAGGGAGGACATTCAGTACTTC	CASSEDREDIQYF
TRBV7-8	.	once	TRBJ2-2	TGTGCCAGCAGCTTAGCGCTCTTCAACACCGGGGAGCTGTTTTTT	CASSLALFNTGELFF
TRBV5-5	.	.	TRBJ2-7	TGTGCCAGCAGCTTGGTGGGGCAAGGTTACGAGCAGTACTTC	CASSLVGQGYEQYF
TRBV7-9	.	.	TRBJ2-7	TGTGCCAGCAGCTTAGTCTCCCGGGGTGATTACGAGCAGTACTTC	CASSLVSRGDYEQYF
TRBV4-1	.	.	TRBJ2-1	TGCGCCAGCAGCCATCCCCGACGGGAGCAGTTCTTC	CASSHPRREQFF
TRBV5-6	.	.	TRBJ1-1	TGTGCCAGCAGCTTGGCGCCTGCCGGGAACACTGAAGCTTTCTTT	CASSLAPAGNTEAFF
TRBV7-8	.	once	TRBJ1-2	TGTGCCAGCAGCTTAATCTCCGGGACTGGTGGCTACACCTTC	CASSLISGTGGYTF
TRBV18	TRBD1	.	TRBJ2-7	TGTGCCAGCTCACCCCGGGACAGGGCAGAGAGCGAGCAGTACTTC	CASSPRDRAESEQYF
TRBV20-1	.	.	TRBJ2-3	TGCAGTGCTAGAGACCTAGATACGCAGTATTTT	CSARDLDTQYF
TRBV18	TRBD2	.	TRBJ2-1	TGTGCCAGCTCACCATCCTTTCTAGCGGACTACAATGAGCAGTTCTTC	CASSPSFLADYNEQFF
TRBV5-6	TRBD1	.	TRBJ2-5	TGTGCCAGCAGCTTTATCCCGGACAGGCAAGAGACCCAGTACTTC	CASSFIPDRQETQYF